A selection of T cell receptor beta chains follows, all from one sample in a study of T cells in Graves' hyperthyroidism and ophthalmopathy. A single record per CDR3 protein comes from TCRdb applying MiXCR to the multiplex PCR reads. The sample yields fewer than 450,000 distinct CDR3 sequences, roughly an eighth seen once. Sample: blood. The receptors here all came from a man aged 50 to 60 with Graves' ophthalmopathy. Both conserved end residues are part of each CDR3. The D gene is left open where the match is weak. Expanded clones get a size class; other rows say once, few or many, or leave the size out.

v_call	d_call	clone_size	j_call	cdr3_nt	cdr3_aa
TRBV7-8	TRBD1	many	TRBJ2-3	TGTGCCAGCAGCACGAGACAGGGCCAAGGAGATACGCAGTATTTT	CASSTRQGQGDTQYF
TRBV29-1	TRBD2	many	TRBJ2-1	TGCAGCTCTGAGACTAGCGGGAATGAGCAGTTCTTC	CSSETSGNEQFF
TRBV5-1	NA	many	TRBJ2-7	TGCGCCAGCAGCCTGGACAGTCCTTCTGGTTACGAGCAGTACTTC	CASSLDSPSGYEQYF
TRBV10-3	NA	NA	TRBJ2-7	TGTGCCATCAGGGTCCCCGCCGGCGAGCAGTACTTC	CAIRVPAGEQYF
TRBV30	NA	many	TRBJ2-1	TGTGCCTGGAGCGCCCGTATATATGGTGAGCAGTTCTTC	CAWSARIYGEQFF
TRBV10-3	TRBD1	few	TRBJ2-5	TGTGCCATCAGTGGGGGACAGTTCCAAGAGACCCAGTACTTC	CAISGGQFQETQYF
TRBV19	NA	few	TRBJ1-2	TGTGCCAGTAGTATTTCAGGGCAGGTTAACTATGGCTACACCTTC	CASSISGQVNYGYTF
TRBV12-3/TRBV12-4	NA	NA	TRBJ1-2	TGTGCCAGCAGTAAGGACCGAACTAACTATGGCTACACCTTC	CASSKDRTNYGYTF
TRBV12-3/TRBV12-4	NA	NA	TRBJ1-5	TGTGCCAGCAGTGAGACGGTGGGTCAGCCCCAGCATTTT	CASSETVGQPQHF
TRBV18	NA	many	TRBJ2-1	TGTGCCAGCTCACTGGGTTCGGGGCAGTTCTTC	CASSLGSGQFF
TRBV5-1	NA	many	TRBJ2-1	TGCGCCAGCAGCCTGTACCCGGGACTCTCCTACAATGAGCAGTTCTTC	CASSLYPGLSYNEQFF
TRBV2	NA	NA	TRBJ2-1	TGTGCCAGCGGGACACTGCCTAACAATGAGCAGTTCTTC	CASGTLPNNEQFF
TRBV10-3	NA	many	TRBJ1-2	TGTGCCGCCGGAGGGGCCACAGGCTATGGCTACACCTTC	CAAGGATGYGYTF
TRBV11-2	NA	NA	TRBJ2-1	TGTGCCAGCAGCTTAGCGGGCAGCTATGAGCAGTTCTTC	CASSLAGSYEQFF
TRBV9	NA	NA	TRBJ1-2	TGTGCCAGTACGTCGCGGCCGGGGTATGGCTACACCTTC	CASTSRPGYGYTF
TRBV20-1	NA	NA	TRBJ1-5	TGCAGTGCTATAGGAGGAGGTGAGCCCCAGCATTTT	CSAIGGGEPQHF
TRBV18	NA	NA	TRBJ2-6	TGTGCCAGCTCAAGTAGGGGGGCTGGGGCCAACGTCCTGACTTTC	CASSSRGAGANVLTF
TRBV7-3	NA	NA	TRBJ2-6	TGTGCCAGCAGCTTTGGAGGAAGGTGGTCCGGGGCCAACGTCCTGACTTTC	CASSFGGRWSGANVLTF
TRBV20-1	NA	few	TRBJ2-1	TGCAGTGCTAGAAGCGGAGAGGCGTACAATGAGCAGTTCTTC	CSARSGEAYNEQFF
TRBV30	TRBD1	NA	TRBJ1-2	TGTGCCTGGTTTCCAGGGGGCGTCTATGGCTACACCTTC	CAWFPGGVYGYTF
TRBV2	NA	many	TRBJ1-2	TGTGCCAGCAGAGAGCGGGGACTATTCTCCGGCTACACCTTC	CASRERGLFSGYTF
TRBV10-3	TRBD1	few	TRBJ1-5	TGTGCCATCAGTACAGGGGCCCCCGGTCAGCCCCAGCATTTT	CAISTGAPGQPQHF